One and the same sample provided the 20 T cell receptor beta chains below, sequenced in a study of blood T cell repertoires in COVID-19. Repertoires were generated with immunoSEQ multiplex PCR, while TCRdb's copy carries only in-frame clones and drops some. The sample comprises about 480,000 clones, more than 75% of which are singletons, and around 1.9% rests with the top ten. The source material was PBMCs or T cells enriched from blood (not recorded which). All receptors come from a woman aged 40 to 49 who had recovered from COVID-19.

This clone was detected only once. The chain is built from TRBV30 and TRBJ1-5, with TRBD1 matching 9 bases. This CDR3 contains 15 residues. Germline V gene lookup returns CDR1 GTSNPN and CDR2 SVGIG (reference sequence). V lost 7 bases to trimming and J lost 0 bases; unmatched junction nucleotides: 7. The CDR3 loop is CAYRDRVHSNQPQHF. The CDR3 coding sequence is TGTGCCTACCGGGACAGGGTCCATAGCAATCAGCCCCAGCATTTT.

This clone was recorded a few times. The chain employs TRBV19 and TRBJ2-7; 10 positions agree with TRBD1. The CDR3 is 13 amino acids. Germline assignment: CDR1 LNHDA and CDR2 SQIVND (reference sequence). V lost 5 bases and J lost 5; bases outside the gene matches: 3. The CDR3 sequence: CASSDRGPNEQYF. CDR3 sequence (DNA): TGTGCCAGTAGTGACAGGGGGCCCAACGAGCAGTACTTC.

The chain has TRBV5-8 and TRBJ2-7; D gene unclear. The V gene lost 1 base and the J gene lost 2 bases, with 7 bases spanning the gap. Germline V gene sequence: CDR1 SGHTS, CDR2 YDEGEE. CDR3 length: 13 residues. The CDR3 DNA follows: TGTGCCAGCAGCTTGAGACGGGCCTACGAGCAGTACTTC. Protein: CASSLRRAYEQYF.

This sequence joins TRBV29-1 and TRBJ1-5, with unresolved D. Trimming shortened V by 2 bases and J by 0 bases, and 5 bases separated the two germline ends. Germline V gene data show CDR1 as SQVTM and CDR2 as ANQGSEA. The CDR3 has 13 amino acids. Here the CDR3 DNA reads TGCAGCGTTGAAAGCGGTAGCAATCAGCCCCAGCATTTT. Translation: CSVESGSNQPQHF.

The CDR3 region has the DNA TGCGCCAGCAGCCCGGCGGGGGTTTACTCCTACAATGAGCAGTTCTTC. Its translation is CASSPAGVYSYNEQFF. The chain is built from TRBV5-1 and TRBJ2-1; 7 bases are shared with TRBD2. The CDR3 has 16 amino acids. V trimming: 4 bases; J trimming: 0 bases; junction bases outside the gene matches: 7. Per germline, CDR1 SGHRS and CDR2 YFSETQ.

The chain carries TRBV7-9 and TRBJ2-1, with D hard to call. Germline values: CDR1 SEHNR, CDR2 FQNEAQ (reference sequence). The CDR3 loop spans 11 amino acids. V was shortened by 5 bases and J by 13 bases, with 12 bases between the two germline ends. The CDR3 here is CASSPYYTQFF. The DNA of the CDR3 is TGTGCCAGCAGCCCCTACTATACCCAGTTCTTC.

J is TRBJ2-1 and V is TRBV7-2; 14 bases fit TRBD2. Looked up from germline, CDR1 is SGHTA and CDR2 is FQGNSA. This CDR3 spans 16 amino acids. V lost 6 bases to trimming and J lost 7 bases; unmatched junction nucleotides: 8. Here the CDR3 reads CASSRLGLAGGNEQFF. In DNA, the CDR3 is TGTGCCAGCAGTAGACTAGGACTAGCGGGAGGTAATGAGCAGTTCTTC.

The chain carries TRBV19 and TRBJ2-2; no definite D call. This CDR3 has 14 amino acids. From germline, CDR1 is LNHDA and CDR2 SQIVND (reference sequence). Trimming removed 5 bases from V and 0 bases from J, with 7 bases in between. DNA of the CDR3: TGTGCCAGTAGTGAACAAGCGAACACCGGGGAGCTGTTTTTT. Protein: CASSEQANTGELFF.

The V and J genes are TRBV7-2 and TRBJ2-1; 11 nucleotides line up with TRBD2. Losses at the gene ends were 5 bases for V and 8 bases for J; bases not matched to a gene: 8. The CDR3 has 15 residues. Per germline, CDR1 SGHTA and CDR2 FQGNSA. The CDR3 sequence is CASSQTSGSRYEQFF. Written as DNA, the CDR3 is TGTGCCAGCAGCCAAACTAGCGGGAGTAGGTATGAGCAGTTCTTC.

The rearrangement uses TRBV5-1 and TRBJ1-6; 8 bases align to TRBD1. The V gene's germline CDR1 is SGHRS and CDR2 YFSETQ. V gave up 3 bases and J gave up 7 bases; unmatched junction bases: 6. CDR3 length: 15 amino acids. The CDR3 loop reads CASSSDRGGNSPLHF. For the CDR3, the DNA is TGCGCCAGCAGCTCCGACAGGGGCGGGAATTCACCCCTCCACTTT.

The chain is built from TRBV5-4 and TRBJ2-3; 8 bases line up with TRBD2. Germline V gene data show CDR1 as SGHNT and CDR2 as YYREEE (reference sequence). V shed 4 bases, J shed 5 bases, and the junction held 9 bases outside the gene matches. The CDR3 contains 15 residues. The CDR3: CASSLSGTLQDTQYF. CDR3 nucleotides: TGTGCCAGCAGCCTTAGCGGGACCCTCCAAGATACGCAGTATTTT.

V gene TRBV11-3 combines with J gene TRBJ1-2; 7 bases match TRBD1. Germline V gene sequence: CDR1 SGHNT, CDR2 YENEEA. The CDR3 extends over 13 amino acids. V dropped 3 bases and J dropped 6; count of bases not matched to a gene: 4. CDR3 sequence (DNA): TGTGCCAGCAGCTTCAGGGGGGCTCATGGCTACACCTTC. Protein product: CASSFRGAHGYTF.

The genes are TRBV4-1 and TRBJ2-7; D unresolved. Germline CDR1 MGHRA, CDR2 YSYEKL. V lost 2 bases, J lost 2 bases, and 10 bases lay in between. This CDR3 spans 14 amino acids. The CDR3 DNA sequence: TGCGCCAGCAGCCAACAGAACAATGCCTACGAGCAGTACTTC. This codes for CASSQQNNAYEQYF.

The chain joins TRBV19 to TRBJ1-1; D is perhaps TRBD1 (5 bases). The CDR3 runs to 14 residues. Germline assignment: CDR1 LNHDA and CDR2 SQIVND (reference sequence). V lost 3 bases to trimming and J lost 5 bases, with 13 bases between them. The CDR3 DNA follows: TGTGCCAGTAGTATCAATAGGGAGGGGACTGAAGCTTTCTTT. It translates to CASSINREGTEAFF.

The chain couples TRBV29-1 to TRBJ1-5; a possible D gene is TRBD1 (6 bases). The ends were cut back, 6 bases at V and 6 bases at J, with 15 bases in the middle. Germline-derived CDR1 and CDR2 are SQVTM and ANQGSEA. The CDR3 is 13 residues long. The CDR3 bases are TGCAGCGTGGTCACAGGGTCGAGTCAGCCCCAGCATTTT. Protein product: CSVVTGSSQPQHF.

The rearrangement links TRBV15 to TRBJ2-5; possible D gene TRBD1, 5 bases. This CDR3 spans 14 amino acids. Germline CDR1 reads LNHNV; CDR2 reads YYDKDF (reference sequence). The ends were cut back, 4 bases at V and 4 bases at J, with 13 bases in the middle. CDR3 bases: TGTGCCACCAGCATCCCTGGGGCGCGAGAGACCCAGTACTTC. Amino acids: CATSIPGARETQYF.

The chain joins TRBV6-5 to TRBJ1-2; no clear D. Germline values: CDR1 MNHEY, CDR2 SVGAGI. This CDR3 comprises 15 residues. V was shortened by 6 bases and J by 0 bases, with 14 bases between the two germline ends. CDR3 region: CASRLGDTANYGYTF. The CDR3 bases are TGTGCCAGCAGACTCGGGGATACAGCTAACTATGGCTACACCTTC.

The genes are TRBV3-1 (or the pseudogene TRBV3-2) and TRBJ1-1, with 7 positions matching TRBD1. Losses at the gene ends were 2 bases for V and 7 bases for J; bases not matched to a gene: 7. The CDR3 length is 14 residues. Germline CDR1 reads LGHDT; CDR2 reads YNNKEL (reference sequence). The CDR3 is CASSQKGGKIEAFF. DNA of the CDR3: TGTGCCAGCAGCCAAAAAGGGGGCAAGATTGAAGCTTTCTTT.

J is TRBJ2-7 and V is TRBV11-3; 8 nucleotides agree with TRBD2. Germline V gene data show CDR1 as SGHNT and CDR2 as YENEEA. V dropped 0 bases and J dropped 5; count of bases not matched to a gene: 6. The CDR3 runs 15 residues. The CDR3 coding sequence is TGTGCCAGCAGCTTAGAACGGCCAGCGGGGGACGAGCAGTACTTC. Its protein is CASSLERPAGDEQYF.

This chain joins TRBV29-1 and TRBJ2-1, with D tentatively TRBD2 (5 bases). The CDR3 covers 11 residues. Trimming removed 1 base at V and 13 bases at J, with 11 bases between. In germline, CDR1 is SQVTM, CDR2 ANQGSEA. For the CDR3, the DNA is TGCAGCGTTGAAGGGGAGAGTATTCAGTTCTTC. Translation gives CSVEGESIQFF.